This is a list of T cell receptor beta chains from one sample in a study of tumor-infiltrating lymphocytes in localized non-small cell lung cancer. Sequencing used immunoSEQ multiplex PCR; TCRdb keeps in-frame clones, though not all of them. This repertoire shows 21,000 or so clones, 80% found once; its top ten account for 3% to 3.5%. Sequenced material: lung tumor tissue. These TCRs come from a human donor with non-small cell lung cancer. Both conserved end residues are part of each CDR3. The order of the fields is clone size, D gene, V gene, J gene, CDR3 protein, CDR3 DNA. A D gene is named only where the DNA matches it firmly. Part of the rows lack a size; the others show once, few, many or a class for expanded clones.

>once|.|TRBV11-2|TRBJ2-7
CASSLVASSYEQYF
TGTGCCAGCAGCTTAGTGGCCAGCTCCTACGAGCAGTACTTC
>.|.|TRBV10-3|TRBJ2-7
CAISESNVGAVSYEQYF
TGTGCCATCAGTGAGTCGAACGTCGGAGCGGTATCCTACGAGCAGTACTTC
>.|.|TRBV14|TRBJ2-7
CASSQIGSWGSVRTYEQYF
TGTGCCAGCAGCCAAATTGGGTCATGGGGCAGCGTCCGAACCTACGAGCAGTACTTC
>.|TRBD1|TRBV30|TRBJ1-4
CAWSVRRGREKLFF
TGTGCCTGGAGTGTACGCAGGGGGCGGGAAAAACTGTTTTTT
>.|.|TRBV30|TRBJ1-5
CAWSLGEGGQPQHF
TGTGCCTGGTCCCTCGGGGAGGGGGGTCAGCCCCAGCATTTT
>.|.|TRBV25-1|TRBJ1-3
CASSAPGAPGNTIYF
TGTGCCAGCAGTGCTCCAGGGGCCCCTGGAAACACCATATATTTT
>.|.|TRBV5-4|TRBJ1-3
CASSLDMGNTIYF
TGTGCCAGCAGCTTGGACATGGGAAACACCATATATTTT
>.|.|TRBV7-2|TRBJ2-5
CASSLARGMGQETQYF
TGTGCCAGCAGCTTAGCGCGAGGGATGGGCCAAGAGACCCAGTACTTC
>.|.|TRBV15|TRBJ1-1
CATSRDPGRAYTEAFF
TGTGCCACCAGCAGAGATCCGGGGAGGGCTTACACTGAAGCTTTCTTT
>.|TRBD1|TRBV11-2|TRBJ2-1
CASSFQTGGGEQFF
TGTGCCAGCAGCTTCCAAACAGGGGGAGGTGAGCAGTTCTTC
>.|TRBD1|TRBV5-1|TRBJ1-1
CASSLGQMNTEAFF
TGCGCCAGCAGCCTGGGACAGATGAACACTGAAGCTTTCTTT
>.|.|TRBV7-2|TRBJ2-7
CASSLVGRPYEQYF
TGTGCCAGCAGCTTAGTGGGCAGACCCTACGAGCAGTACTTC
>once|TRBD2|TRBV9|TRBJ2-5
CASSYGLAGETQYF
TGTGCCAGCAGCTACGGACTAGCGGGAGAGACCCAGTACTTC
>.|.|TRBV19|TRBJ2-7
CASSPTHVDEQYF
TGTGCCAGTAGTCCGACCCACGTGGACGAGCAGTACTTC
>.|TRBD2|TRBV10-3|TRBJ2-7
CAISEGGRAVQYF
TGTGCCATCAGTGAGGGCGGGAGGGCCGTTCAGTACTTC
>few|.|TRBV18|TRBJ1-2
CASSPPAVTPGLGYTF
TGTGCCAGCTCACCACCGGCCGTGACTCCCGGCCTTGGCTACACCTTC
>once|TRBD1|TRBV7-2|TRBJ2-7
CASSLAQTGGSYEQYF
TGTGCCAGCAGCTTAGCGCAAACAGGGGGCTCCTACGAGCAGTACTTC
>few|.|TRBV2|TRBJ2-1
CASTFAGLHNEQFF
TGTGCCAGCACCTTCGCGGGCCTCCACAATGAGCAGTTCTTC
>once|.|TRBV7-9|TRBJ2-3
CASSLLAAGADTQYF
TGTGCCAGCAGCTTATTGGCAGCTGGGGCAGATACGCAGTATTTT
>.|.|TRBV20-1|TRBJ2-7
CSARRTYEQYF
TGCAGTGCTAGACGTACTTACGAGCAGTACTTC
>few|.|TRBV10-1|TRBJ1-1
CASSRNKNTEAFF
TGCGCCAGCAGTAGGAACAAGAACACTGAAGCTTTCTTT
>.|TRBD2|TRBV11-3|TRBJ2-5
CASSLGLAEKETQYF
TGTGCCAGCAGCTTAGGACTAGCGGAAAAGGAGACCCAGTACTTC
>.|.|TRBV5-1|TRBJ1-2
CASSFSYYGYTF
TGCGCCAGCAGCTTCTCGTACTATGGCTACACCTTC
>.|.|TRBV19|TRBJ2-7
CASSVRSSCEQYF
TGTGCCAGCTCCGTCAGGTCCTCCTGCGAGCAGTACTTC
>large|TRBD1|TRBV10-3|TRBJ2-7
CAISAGQGPTYEQYF
TGTGCCATCAGTGCCGGACAGGGCCCCACCTACGAGCAGTACTTC
>.|TRBD2|TRBV6-1|TRBJ2-1
CASSSLALEQFF
TGTGCCAGCAGTTCACTAGCGTTGGAGCAGTTCTTC
>.|.|TRBV5-6|TRBJ1-3
CASSFGVGTGNTIYF
TGTGCCAGCAGCTTTGGGGTCGGTACTGGAAACACCATATATTTT
>.|.|TRBV5-6|TRBJ1-4
CASSFGGLTNEKLFF
TGTGCCAGCAGCTTCGGAGGGTTAACTAATGAAAAACTGTTTTTT
>.|.|TRBV6-1|TRBJ1-1
CASSEAIEYVEAFF
TGTGCCAGCAGTGAAGCAATTGAGTATGTCGAAGCTTTCTTT
>.|.|TRBV7-2|TRBJ2-5
CASSRTRQQETQYF
TGTGCCAGCAGCCGAACCCGACAGCAAGAGACCCAGTACTTC
>.|.|TRBV6-1|TRBJ1-4
CASTLEGRGFF
TGTGCCAGCACCCTCGAGGGCAGAGGGTTTTTT
>.|.|TRBV5-1|TRBJ1-1
CASSHGALNTEAFF
TGCGCCAGCAGCCATGGGGCATTGAACACTGAAGCTTTCTTT
>.|.|TRBV7-9|TRBJ2-5
CASSSGTALGETQYF
TGTGCCAGCAGCTCCGGGACCGCCCTGGGGGAGACCCAGTACTTC
>.|.|TRBV5-8|TRBJ1-1
CASIPPGHNTEAFF
TGTGCCAGCATCCCACCGGGACATAACACTGAAGCTTTCTTT
>.|.|TRBV14|TRBJ2-1
CASSQARSLQFF
TGTGCCAGCAGCCAAGCCAGGTCCCTGCAGTTCTTC
>few|.|TRBV27|TRBJ2-2
CASTAWRNTGELFF
TGTGCCAGCACTGCTTGGAGGAACACCGGGGAGCTGTTTTTT
>.|TRBD1|TRBV2|TRBJ1-2
CAIGTENYGYTF
TGTGCCATTGGGACAGAAAACTATGGCTACACCTTC
>.|TRBD1|TRBV5-4|TRBJ2-7
CASSLVGQGVVEQYF
TGTGCCAGCAGCTTGGTCGGACAGGGGGTCGTCGAGCAGTACTTC
>.|.|TRBV10-3|TRBJ2-1
CAISETTLQGSYNEQFF
TGTGCCATCAGTGAGACAACTTTACAGGGATCCTACAATGAGCAGTTCTTC
>.|.|TRBV7-2|TRBJ1-3
CASSTGPDNRNTIYF
TGTGCCAGCAGCACGGGACCCGATAATAGAAACACCATATATTTT
>.|TRBD2|TRBV5-1|TRBJ2-1
CASSTPSGPTSANEQFF
TGCGCCAGCAGCACACCCTCAGGCCCCACTAGCGCCAATGAGCAGTTCTTC
>once|.|TRBV4-2|TRBJ1-4
CASSQGGMGTTNEKLFF
TGTGCCAGCAGCCAAGGAGGAATGGGGACCACTAATGAAAAACTGTTTTTT
>.|TRBD1|TRBV11-2|TRBJ2-5
CASSLDQGGPEYF
TGTGCCAGCAGCTTAGATCAAGGGGGCCCTGAGTACTTC
>.|.|TRBV19|TRBJ1-1
CASSIWENTEAFF
TGTGCCAGTAGTATCTGGGAGAACACTGAAGCTTTCTTT
>.|TRBD2|TRBV6-1|TRBJ2-3
CASSASGSSDTQYF
TGTGCCAGCAGTGCAAGCGGGAGCTCAGATACGCAGTATTTT
>.|.|TRBV4-2|TRBJ2-5
CASSTLVGQETQYF
TGTGCCAGCAGCACCCTTGTCGGCCAAGAGACCCAGTACTTC